Listed here are 19 T cell receptor beta chains from one sample, sequenced in a study of T-cell reconstitution after alpha-beta-depleted transplantation in children. Unique molecular identifiers tagged the TCRbeta library. A single record per CDR3 protein comes from TCRdb applying MiXCR to the PCR reads. This repertoire shows roughly 8,100 distinct CDR3 sequences, roughly 13% found once; its top ten account for roughly 45%. Here the sequenced sample was PBMCs, mostly from graft donor cells, taken 60 days after TCRalphabeta/CD19-depleted stem cell transplant. The receptors derive from a patient aged 2-10 years who had a stem cell transplant for inherited bone marrow failure, so the T cells may come from the graft donor.

This clonotype was recorded many times. V gene TRBV7-2 combines with J gene TRBJ2-5; 8 bases fit TRBD2. The CDR3 has 15 amino acids. After removal of 8 bases from V and 1 base from J, the junction contained 9 bases not matched to a gene. Germline loops: CDR1 SGHTA, CDR2 FQGNSA. CDR3 residues: CASEGGLAGQETQYF. CDR3 sequence (DNA): TGTGCCAGCGAAGGTGGGCTAGCGGGCCAAGAGACCCAGTACTTC.

The table lists this clonotype with many counts. The chain links TRBV7-9 to TRBJ2-6; perhaps TRBD2 as D (6 bases). Germline CDR1 is SEHNR and CDR2 is FQNEAQ (reference sequence). The CDR3 sequence is 16 residues long. The V end was cut by 5 bases, the J end by 1 base, with 12 bases between. The CDR3: CASSTLRGSGANVLTF. The DNA for the CDR3 is TGTGCCAGCAGCACCCTGCGGGGATCTGGGGCCAACGTCCTGACTTTC.

This clonotype was found many times. The rearrangement uses TRBV5-1 and TRBJ2-1; 8 nucleotides match TRBD2. The trim removed 2 bases at V and 6 bases at J, leaving 10 bases unmatched. Germline CDR1 and CDR2: SGHRS and YFSETQ. The CDR3 length is 16 residues. CDR3 sequence reads: CASSFRGTSGINEQFF. The CDR3 nucleotides read TGCGCCAGCAGCTTCCGCGGGACTAGTGGTATCAATGAGCAGTTCTTC.

Ten or more counts support this clonotype. CDR3 sequence: CASSQQRATEAFF. The CDR3 DNA follows: TGCGCCAGCAGCCAACAAAGGGCCACTGAAGCTTTCTTT. This chain joins TRBV4-3 and TRBJ1-1, with unresolved D. CDR1 and CDR2 (germline): LGHNA, YSLEER. V was cut by 2 bases and J by 4 bases, with 8 bases left in between. This CDR3 has 13 residues.

V gene TRBV6-1 combines with J gene TRBJ1-5, with 7 bases aligning to TRBD1. V gave up 6 bases and J gave up 5 bases; unmatched junction bases: 10. Germline V lookup: CDR1 MNHNS, CDR2 SASEGT. The CDR3 spans 15 residues. This CDR3 reads CASRHHGQVDQPQHF. Written as DNA, the CDR3 is TGTGCCAGCAGACATCATGGACAGGTGGATCAGCCCCAGCATTTT.

This clonotype was counted many times. This chain joins TRBV15 and TRBJ1-3; no clear D gene. In germline, CDR1 is LNHNV, CDR2 YYDKDF (reference sequence). The CDR3 extends over 12 amino acids. Trimming left V 2 bases short and J 4 bases short, with 3 bases between. DNA for the CDR3: TGTGCCACCAGCAGAATCGGAAACACCATATATTTT. Protein product: CATSRIGNTIYF.

This clonotype appeared many times. As DNA, the CDR3 is TGTGCCAGCAGCCGAAGGGGGGACAATCAGCCCCAGCATTTT. This encodes CASSRRGDNQPQHF. V usage is TRBV5-4 and J usage is TRBJ1-5; a weak D match, TRBD1 (6 bases). V gave up 4 bases and J gave up 3 bases, with 11 bases separating them. In germline, CDR1 is SGHNT, CDR2 YYREEE (reference sequence). The CDR3 runs 14 residues.

The sample holds many counts of this clonotype. This chain connects TRBV2 to TRBJ2-2, with D perhaps TRBD2 (5 bases). This CDR3 comprises 14 residues. In germline, CDR1 is SNHLY, CDR2 FYNNEI. V lost 9 bases, J lost 4 bases, and 15 bases lay in between. CDR3 DNA: TGTGCCAGAAGCTCGGAGGATTTCACCGGGGAGCTGTTTTTT. It specifies CARSSEDFTGELFF.

The chain is built from TRBV7-9 and TRBJ1-1; D call uncertain. The CDR3 has 11 residues. The germline V and J ends were trimmed by 7 bases and 8 bases, with 11 bases remaining between them. From germline, CDR1 is SEHNR and CDR2 FQNEAQ (reference sequence). CDR3 DNA: TGTGCCAGCACCCCCGTGGGGGAAGCTTTCTTT. Residues: CASTPVGEAFF.

This clonotype showed up many times. V usage is TRBV6-5 and J usage is TRBJ2-5, with 7 bases aligning to TRBD2. V gave up 6 bases and J gave up 4 bases; unmatched junction bases: 11. The CDR3 consists of 15 residues. CDR1 and CDR2 from the germline V gene are MNHEY and SVGAGI. Here the CDR3 DNA reads TGTGCCAGCAGCCCGGGCCCCCCGGGGGGAGAGACCCAGTACTTC. Translation: CASSPGPPGGETQYF.

Ten or more counts support this clonotype. This chain uses TRBV28 with TRBJ2-7; 15 bases are a match to TRBD2. Germline trimming cut 3 bases from V and 4 bases from J; bases unmatched to any gene: 10. The CDR3 totals 18 residues. From germline, CDR1 is MDHEN and CDR2 SYDVKM. The CDR3 loop reads CASSFGLGTSGRNYEQYF. The CDR3 DNA is TGTGCCAGCAGTTTCGGATTGGGGACTAGCGGGAGGAATTACGAGCAGTACTTC.

This clonotype was detected ten times or more. The chain couples TRBV11-3 to TRBJ2-7; TRBD2 matches 10 bases. There are 15 residues in the CDR3. Germline CDR1 and CDR2: SGHNT and YENEEA. V was clipped by 1 base and J by 2 bases; unmatched bases: 2. CDR3 loop: CASSLGSGRAYEQYF. The CDR3 coding sequence is TGTGCCAGCAGCTTAGGAAGCGGGAGGGCCTACGAGCAGTACTTC.

This clonotype was detected ten times or more. The genes are TRBV20-1 and TRBJ2-3, with TRBD2 as a possible D gene (5 bases). The germline V gene encodes CDR1 DFQATT and CDR2 SNEGSKA (reference sequence). This CDR3 region has 14 residues. Trimming removed 3 bases from V and 2 bases from J, with 12 bases in between. CDR3 in DNA: TGCAGTGCTAGCCACATGGGAGACACAGATACGCAGTATTTT. Amino acids: CSASHMGDTDTQYF.

Many counts were recorded for this clonotype. CDR3 DNA: TGTGCCAGCAGCTTACGGCCAGGGAGCCAAAAACTGTTTTTT. Its translation is CASSLRPGSQKLFF. The chain is built from TRBV11-2 and TRBJ1-4, with a weak D call TRBD1 (5 bases). The germline V and J ends were trimmed by 2 bases and 9 bases, with 13 bases remaining between them. CDR3 length: 14 residues. Germline lookup yields CDR1 SGHAT and CDR2 FQNNGV.

The chain employs TRBV19 and TRBJ2-1, with 11 positions matching TRBD2. The germline gives CDR1 LNHDA, CDR2 SQIVND (reference sequence). V lost 5 bases to trimming and J lost 3 bases; unmatched junction nucleotides: 9. The CDR3 loop spans 17 amino acids. CDR3: CASSGIAGGPNYNEQFF. In DNA, the CDR3 is TGTGCCAGTAGTGGGATAGCGGGAGGGCCCAACTACAATGAGCAGTTCTTC.

This clonotype is medium-sized in the sample. The J gene is TRBJ2-7, the V gene TRBV5-6, with unresolved D. CDR3 size: 16 residues. Per the germline V gene, CDR1 is SGHDT and CDR2 is YYEEEE. V was pared by 6 bases and J by 2 bases, with 21 bases between. This chain's CDR3 is CASTDPSEEDPYEQYF. Here the CDR3 DNA reads TGTGCCAGCACCGATCCCTCTGAAGAGGACCCCTACGAGCAGTACTTC.

There are many counts of this clonotype. The CDR3 nucleotides are TGCAGTGTTAACGACAACCAAGAGACCCAGTACTTC. Protein product: CSVNDNQETQYF. The V call is TRBV20-1, the J call TRBJ2-5; no reliable D call. Trimming left V 7 bases short and J 0 bases short, with 9 bases between. CDR1 DFQATT and CDR2 SNEGSKA come from the germline V gene (reference sequence). This CDR3 region has 12 residues.

This clonotype showed up many times. This chain joins TRBV14 and TRBJ2-7, with 8 bases matching TRBD2. Germline V gene sequence: CDR1 SGHDN, CDR2 FVKESK. V was pared by 5 bases and J by 3 bases, with 9 bases of the junction left unmatched. The CDR3 extends over 15 amino acids. This CDR3 reads CASSNGTRSFYEQYF. In DNA form, the CDR3 reads TGTGCCAGCAGCAATGGGACTAGGTCATTCTACGAGCAGTACTTC.

This clonotype was counted many times. Relative to the germline gene, one junction end is altered; a read error may explain this. The chain combines TRBV18 with TRBJ2-2, with 8 bases aligning to TRBD1. The length of the CDR3 is 15 residues. Germline V lookup: CDR1 KGHSH, CDR2 LQKENI. Here the CDR3 DNA reads TGTGCCAGCACACCGGACAGGGATAACACCGGGGAGCTGTTTTTT. It translates to CASTPDRDNTGELFF.